Below, 27 T cell receptor beta chains from the same sample are listed, as sequenced in a study of T cell responses to AZD1222 COVID-19 vaccine. Using immunoSEQ multiplex PCR, the repertoire was profiled, and TCRdb retains in-frame clones only, with some absent. The sample has about 100,000 clones; about 89% are singletons. The material was peripheral blood, obtained on day 0 of AZD1222 vaccination. All receptors derive from an adult in good health.

This clone was seen a handful of times. This chain joins TRBV12-2 and TRBJ1-5; the table assigns TRBD1, which was not confirmed against the DNA. TRBV12-2 is noted as a pseudogene. The CDR3 length is 13 residues. DNA of the CDR3: TGTGCAAGTCGCTCAGGGGACAATCAGCCCCAGCATTTT. As protein: CASRSGDNQPQHF.

This chain joins TRBV28 and TRBJ1-2; tentatively, D is TRBD1 (6 bases). In germline, CDR1 is MDHEN, CDR2 SYDVKM. Trimming shortened V by 4 bases and J by 7 bases, and 19 bases separated the two germline ends. CDR3 length: 15 amino acids. CDR3 DNA sequence: TGTGCCAGCAGTTCCACGTATTCAGGGGAGGGTGGCTACACCTTC. This sequence encodes CASSSTYSGEGGYTF.

This clone appeared once. This rearrangement joins TRBV28 to TRBJ2-5, with 10 bases matching TRBD1. The CDR3 has 15 amino acids. V dropped 3 bases and J dropped 5; count of bases not matched to a gene: 6. The germline V gene encodes CDR1 MDHEN and CDR2 SYDVKM. The DNA of the CDR3 is TGTGCCAGCAGTTTGGGGACAGGGGAGAGCGAGACCCAGTACTTC. It codes for CASSLGTGESETQYF.

The chain combines TRBV9 with TRBJ2-7, with D possibly being TRBD2 (6 bases). The ends were cut back, 1 base at V and 3 bases at J, with 14 bases in the middle. Germline-derived CDR1 and CDR2 are SGDLS and YYNGEE. The CDR3 contains 15 residues. CDR3 in amino acids: CASSVTSSISYEQYF. CDR3 coding DNA: TGTGCCAGCAGCGTAACTAGCAGCATTAGCTACGAGCAGTACTTC.

The chain carries TRBV7-8 and TRBJ2-2, with TRBD1 as a possible D gene (6 bases). The V end lost 3 bases, the J end lost 5 bases, and 7 bases lay between the germline ends. Germline V gene sequence: CDR1 SGHVS, CDR2 FQNEAQ. The CDR3 extends over 13 amino acids. CDR3 DNA: TGTGCCAGCAGCTTTGGACAGACCGGGGAGCTGTTTTTT. It specifies CASSFGQTGELFF.

In the case of this clone: One end of the junction does not line up with germline, which may come from a read error. The rearrangement uses TRBV11-2 and TRBJ2-1, with 8 positions matching TRBD1. Germline V lookup: CDR1 SGHAT, CDR2 FQNNGV. CDR3 length: 15 residues. The CDR3: CASSLGQGGWDEQFF. CDR3 in DNA: TGTGCCAGCAGTTTAGGACAGGGAGGTTGGGATGAGCAGTTCTTC.

CDR3 in amino acids: CASSLEGTRNYEQYF. As DNA, the CDR3 is TGCGCCAGCAGCTTGGAGGGGACTAGAAACTACGAGCAGTACTTC. The genes are TRBV5-1 and TRBJ2-7; TRBD2 matches 8 bases. Germline lookup yields CDR1 SGHRS and CDR2 YFSETQ. After removal of 0 bases from V and 3 bases from J, the junction contained 5 bases not matched to a gene. The CDR3 has 15 amino acids.

A single count supports this clone. The gene calls are TRBV6-5 and TRBJ2-7, with 8 bases that match TRBD1. Germline V lookup: CDR1 MNHEY, CDR2 SVGAGI. The CDR3 sequence is 13 residues long. J gave up 3 bases and V 10 bases, and 8 bases lay outside the gene matches. The chain's CDR3 is CAISQGVSYEQYF. For the CDR3, the DNA is TGTGCCATCTCACAGGGGGTTAGCTACGAGCAGTACTTC.

The V gene is TRBV7-2, the J gene TRBJ2-1; D is possibly TRBD2 (6 bases). V lost 5 bases to trimming and J lost 4 bases, with 15 bases between them. From germline, CDR1 is SGHTA and CDR2 FQGNSA. This CDR3 region has 15 residues. CDR3 region: CASSTRASVYNEQFF. In nucleotides, the CDR3 is TGTGCCAGCAGCACCCGCGCTAGCGTTTACAATGAGCAGTTCTTC.

The chain combines TRBV28 with TRBJ2-7, with a tentative D call TRBD2 (6 bases). The germline gives CDR1 MDHEN, CDR2 SYDVKM. The CDR3 is 14 residues long. Trimming took 3 bases from V and 6 from J, leaving 15 bases between them. The CDR3 protein is CASSFTSRVAEQYF. The CDR3 nucleotides are TGTGCCAGCAGTTTCACTAGCAGGGTTGCCGAGCAGTACTTC. Full variable domain (rest looked up from reference TRBV28 and TRBJ2-7): DVKVTQSSRYLVKRTGEKVFLECVQDMDHENMFWYRQDPGLGLRLIYFSYDVKMKEKGDIPEGYSVSREKKERFSLILESASTNQTSMYLCASSFTSRVAEQYFGPGTRLTVT.

The chain combines TRBV19 with TRBJ2-3; D is undetermined. Germline CDR1 reads LNHDA; CDR2 reads SQIVND (reference sequence). Trimming stripped 10 bases from V and 0 bases from J, with 11 bases between. The CDR3 is 13 residues long. The CDR3 DNA follows: TGTGCCACTGTGGAACCGAGCACAGATACGCAGTATTTT. It specifies CATVEPSTDTQYF.

This clone turned up a few times. This chain joins TRBV7-3 and TRBJ1-1; TRBD1 matches 10 bases. This CDR3 is built from 15 residues. From germline, CDR1 is SGHTA and CDR2 FQGTGA. J was trimmed by 0 bases and V by 2 bases; bases with no gene match: 0. The CDR3 DNA reads TGTGCCAGCAGCTTAGGGACAGGGGTGAACACTGAAGCTTTCTTT. It codes for CASSLGTGVNTEAFF.

The V gene is TRBV5-1, the J gene TRBJ2-2; D is tentatively TRBD1 or TRBD2 (5 bases each). The V gene lost 5 bases and the J gene lost 0 bases, with 11 bases spanning the gap. Germline loops: CDR1 SGHRS, CDR2 YFSETQ. CDR3 length equals 15 residues. CDR3 residues: CASSWDAANTGELFF. The CDR3 bases are TGCGCCAGCAGTTGGGACGCCGCGAACACCGGGGAGCTGTTTTTT.

The table lists this clone with a few counts. V and J are TRBV6-5 and TRBJ1-1; TRBD1 matches at 7 bases. Germline values: CDR1 MNHEY, CDR2 SVGAGI. This CDR3 has 14 amino acids. Trimming at V came to 7 bases and at J to 7 bases, leaving 12 bases not matched to a gene. The CDR3 protein is CASTQRGRRNEAFF. CDR3 DNA: TGTGCCAGCACTCAGAGGGGGCGTAGGAATGAAGCTTTCTTT.

CDR3 sequence reads: CASSLNSNYGYTF. For the CDR3, the DNA is TGTGCCAGCAGTTTAAATTCTAACTATGGCTACACCTTC. The gene calls are TRBV27 and TRBJ1-2; D not resolved. With 2 bases removed from V and 0 bases from J, the gap between germline ends came to 4 bases. CDR1 is MNHEY, CDR2 SMNVEV, per germline (reference sequence). This CDR3 comprises 13 residues.

The J gene is TRBJ2-7, the V gene TRBV27; 8 bases match TRBD2. Germline CDR1 and CDR2: MNHEY and SMNVEV (reference sequence). V lost 5 bases, J lost 4 bases, and 7 bases stayed unmatched. This CDR3 has 14 residues. DNA of the CDR3: TGTGCCAGCAGTGGTAGGCTAGCGGGTTACGAGCAGTACTTC. This gives the protein CASSGRLAGYEQYF.

This chain uses TRBV2 with TRBJ1-2; perhaps TRBD1 as D (5 bases). V lost 1 base, J lost 4 bases, and 13 bases lay in between. The CDR3 runs 15 residues. Per the germline V gene, CDR1 is SNHLY and CDR2 is FYNNEI. For the CDR3, the DNA is TGTGCCAGCAGTGAAGGGGTAGGGGCTGGCTATGGCTACACCTTC. Residues: CASSEGVGAGYGYTF.

The chain joins TRBV7-2 to TRBJ2-3; TRBD2 is a possible D gene (6 bases). V was trimmed by 5 bases and J by 4 bases, leaving 10 bases between them. The CDR3 covers 13 residues. Germline CDR1 SGHTA, CDR2 FQGNSA. The CDR3 DNA sequence: TGTGCCAGCAGCGGAAGGAGGGCAGATACGCAGTATTTT. Protein product: CASSGRRADTQYF.

Details on this clone: One end of the junction varies from germline; a read error may be responsible. The chain joins TRBV6-1 to TRBJ1-5, with D maybe TRBD1 (5 bases). Germline CDR1 MNHNS, CDR2 SASEGT. The CDR3 length is 15 residues. In nucleotides, the CDR3 is TGTGCCAGCAGAGAAGACAGATCTACCAATCAGCCCCAGCATTTT. This gives the protein CASREDRSTNQPQHF.

The chain combines TRBV19 with TRBJ1-1; D gene unclear. The germline V and J ends were trimmed by 3 bases and 11 bases, with 16 bases remaining between them. Germline CDR1 and CDR2: LNHDA and SQIVND (reference sequence). The CDR3 has 13 residues. The CDR3 DNA is TGTGCCAGTAGTATCATTTTTCGGGAGGTTGCTTTCTTT. Residues: CASSIIFREVAFF.

The CDR3 sequence is CASSFDSYNSPLHF. In DNA form, the CDR3 reads TGTGCCAGCAGCTTCGACAGCTATAATTCACCCCTCCACTTT. V is TRBV7-9 and J is TRBJ1-6, with TRBD1 as a possible D gene (5 bases). Germline-derived CDR1 and CDR2 are SEHNR and FQNEAQ (reference sequence). Trimming took off 3 bases at V and 3 bases at J, with 6 bases between the two ends. CDR3 length: 14 amino acids.

The chain recombines TRBV27 with TRBJ2-7; 7 bases are a match to TRBD2. CDR3 length equals 14 residues. Per the germline V gene, CDR1 is MNHEY and CDR2 is SMNVEV (reference sequence). With 6 bases clipped from V and 4 bases from J, the junction kept 9 bases outside the gene matches. DNA of the CDR3: TGTGCCAGCAGGGAAGCGGGGAGTCGGTACGAGCAGTACTTC. Translating gives CASREAGSRYEQYF.

The chain joins TRBV7-3 to TRBJ2-3; unclear D gene. Trimming took off 1 base at V and 4 bases at J, with 6 bases between the two ends. Looked up from germline, CDR1 is SGHTA and CDR2 is FQGTGA. This CDR3 comprises 13 residues. The CDR3 DNA reads as TGTGCCAGCAGCTTAAGCGCGGCAGATACGCAGTATTTT. Translated, it gives CASSLSAADTQYF.

The rearrangement joins TRBV5-1 to TRBJ2-7; unclear D gene. The CDR3 length is 15 residues. Germline-derived CDR1 and CDR2 are SGHRS and YFSETQ. V lost 4 bases and J lost 5, with 19 bases in between. CDR3 in DNA: TGCGCCAGCAGCCAAGGTCCCGCGCCAGAGGACGAGCAGTACTTC. Its protein product is CASSQGPAPEDEQYF.

The chain joins TRBV19 to TRBJ2-5; TRBD1 is a possible D gene (6 bases). Per germline, CDR1 LNHDA and CDR2 SQIVND (reference sequence). V lost 3 bases and J 1 base, leaving 9 bases between the germline ends. The CDR3 runs 14 residues. CDR3 sequence: CASSMARGQETQYF. The CDR3 DNA is TGTGCCAGTAGTATGGCCAGGGGCCAAGAGACCCAGTACTTC.

In its sample, this clone is large (0.1 to 1%). The chain uses TRBV13 and TRBJ2-5, with TRBD2 matching over 9 bases. The germline V gene encodes CDR1 PRHDT and CDR2 FYEKMQ (reference sequence). CDR3 length equals 14 residues. J gave up 5 bases and V 5 bases, and 6 bases lay outside the gene matches. CDR3 sequence reads: CASSLPAGGETQYF. The CDR3 DNA follows: TGTGCCAGCAGCCTGCCAGCGGGGGGCGAGACCCAGTACTTC. Based on the CDR3 plus reference TRBV13 and TRBJ2-5, the full variable domain is AAGVIQSPRHLIKEKRETATLKCYPIPRHDTVYWYQQGPGQDPQFLISFYEKMQSDKGSIPDRFSAQQFSDYHSELNMSSLELGDSALYFCASSLPAGGETQYFGPGTRLLVL.

This clone was counted a few times. The genes are TRBV6-5 and TRBJ1-4, with D possibly being TRBD1 (6 bases). Germline loops: CDR1 MNHEY, CDR2 SVGAGI. The CDR3 sequence is 13 residues long. V lost 6 bases and J 3 bases, leaving 8 bases between the germline ends. The CDR3 protein is CASRGQSNEKLFF. In nucleotides, the CDR3 is TGTGCCAGCAGAGGACAGTCTAATGAAAAACTGTTTTTT.